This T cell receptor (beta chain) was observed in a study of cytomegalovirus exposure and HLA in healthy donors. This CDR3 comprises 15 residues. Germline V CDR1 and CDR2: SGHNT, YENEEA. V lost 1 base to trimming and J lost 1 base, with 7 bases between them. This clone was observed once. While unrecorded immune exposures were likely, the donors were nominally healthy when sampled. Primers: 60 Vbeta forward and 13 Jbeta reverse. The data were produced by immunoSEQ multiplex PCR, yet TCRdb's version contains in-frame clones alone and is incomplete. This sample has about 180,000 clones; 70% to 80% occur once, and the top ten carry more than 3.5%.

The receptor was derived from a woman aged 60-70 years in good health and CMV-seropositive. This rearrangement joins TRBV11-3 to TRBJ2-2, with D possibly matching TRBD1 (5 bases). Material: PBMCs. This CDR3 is CASSLGRGNTGELFF. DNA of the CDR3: TGTGCCAGCAGCTTAGGAAGGGGGAACACCGGGGAGCTGTTTTTT.